This T cell receptor beta chain was profiled in a study of CD8 T cells in Susac syndrome. With random hexamers, reverse transcription was performed on about 0.5 to 1 ug of RNA. Amplification of TCR beta CDR3 spanned 54 Vbeta and 13 Jbeta via immunoSEQ multiplex PCR. Via MiXCR, TCRdb re-called the immunoSEQ multiplex PCR reads, giving one row per CDR3 protein. The sample records 180,000 or so distinct CDR3 sequences, 90% to 95% being singletons. This CDR3 is built from 14 residues. CDR1 and CDR2 (germline): DFQATT, SNEGSKA (reference sequence). Trimming took off 4 bases at V and 2 bases at J, with 15 bases between the two ends. TCR beta sequencing was performed on blood CD8+ and CD4+ T cells. Control patients had untreated stable or active relapsing-remitting multiple sclerosis by revised McDonald criteria.

The J gene is TRBJ2-7, the V gene TRBV20-1; D possibly matches TRBD1 or TRBD2 (6 bases each). This clonotype was sampled from a human donor with multiple sclerosis. What was sequenced was CD4+ T cells from PBMCs. For the CDR3, the DNA is TGCAGTGCTAAAAGCGGAGGGGGTACCTACGAGCAGTACTTC. Protein: CSAKSGGGTYEQYF.